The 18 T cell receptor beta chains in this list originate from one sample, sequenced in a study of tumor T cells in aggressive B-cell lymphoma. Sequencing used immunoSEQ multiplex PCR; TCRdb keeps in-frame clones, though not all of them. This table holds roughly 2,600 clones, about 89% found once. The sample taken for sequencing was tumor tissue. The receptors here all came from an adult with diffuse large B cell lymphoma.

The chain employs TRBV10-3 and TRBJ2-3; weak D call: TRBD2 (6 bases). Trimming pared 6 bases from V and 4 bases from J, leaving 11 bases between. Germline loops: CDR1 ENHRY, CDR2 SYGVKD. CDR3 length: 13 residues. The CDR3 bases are TGTGCCATCAGGGGGACGGGGGCAGATACGCAGTATTTT. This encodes CAIRGTGADTQYF.

The CDR3 DNA follows: TGTGCCAGCAGCTCAGGACAGGGGATGAACACTGAAGCTTTCTTT. It codes for CASSSGQGMNTEAFF. V is TRBV11-1 and J is TRBJ1-1; 9 nucleotides align to TRBD1. The CDR3 extends over 15 amino acids. V trimming: 4 bases; J trimming: 0 bases; junction bases outside the gene matches: 3. From germline, CDR1 is SGHAT and CDR2 FQDESV (reference sequence).

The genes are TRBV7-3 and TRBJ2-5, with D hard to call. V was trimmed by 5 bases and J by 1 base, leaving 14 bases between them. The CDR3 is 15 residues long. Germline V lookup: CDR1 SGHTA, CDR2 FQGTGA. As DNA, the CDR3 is TGTGCCAGCAGCCTCGGAGTAACCTCCCAAGAGACCCAGTACTTC. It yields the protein CASSLGVTSQETQYF.

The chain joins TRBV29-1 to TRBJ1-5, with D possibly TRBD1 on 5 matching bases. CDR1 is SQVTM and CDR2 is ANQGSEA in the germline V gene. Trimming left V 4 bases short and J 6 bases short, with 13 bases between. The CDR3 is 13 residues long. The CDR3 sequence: CSVGPGSAQPQHF. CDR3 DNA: TGCAGCGTTGGGCCAGGGTCGGCTCAGCCCCAGCATTTT.

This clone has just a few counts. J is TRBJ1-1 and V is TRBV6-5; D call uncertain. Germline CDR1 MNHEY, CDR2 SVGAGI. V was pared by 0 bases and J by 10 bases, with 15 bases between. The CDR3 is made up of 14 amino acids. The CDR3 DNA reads TGTGCCAGCAGTTACTCTTACCTAAAAAGCGGAGCTTTCTTT. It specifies CASSYSYLKSGAFF.

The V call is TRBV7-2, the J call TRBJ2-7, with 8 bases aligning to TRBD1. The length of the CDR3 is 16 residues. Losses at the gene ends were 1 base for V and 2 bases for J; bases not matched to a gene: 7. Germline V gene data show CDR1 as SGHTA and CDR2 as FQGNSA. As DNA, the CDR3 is TGTGCCAGCAGCTTAGAGGGCAGGGGGCTCCCCTACGAGCAGTACTTC. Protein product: CASSLEGRGLPYEQYF.

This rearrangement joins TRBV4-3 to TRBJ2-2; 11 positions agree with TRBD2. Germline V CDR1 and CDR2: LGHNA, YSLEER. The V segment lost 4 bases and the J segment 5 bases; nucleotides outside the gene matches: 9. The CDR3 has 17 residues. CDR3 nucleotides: TGCGCCAGCAGCCCCTTAGCGGGGGGGCCGGAGACCGGGGAGCTGTTTTTT. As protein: CASSPLAGGPETGELFF.

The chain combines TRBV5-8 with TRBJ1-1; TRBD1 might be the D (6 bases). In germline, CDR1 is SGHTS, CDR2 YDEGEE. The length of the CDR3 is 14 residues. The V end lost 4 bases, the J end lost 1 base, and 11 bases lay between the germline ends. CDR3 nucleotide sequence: TGTGCCAGCAGCCCGGGACATAGGAACACTGAAGCTTTCTTT. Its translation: CASSPGHRNTEAFF.

Written as DNA, the CDR3 is TGTGCCAGCAGAACAGGGGGCAAGAACACTGAAGCTTTCTTT. This codes for CASRTGGKNTEAFF. This chain links TRBV27 with TRBJ1-1; 9 positions agree with TRBD1. Trimming cost V 6 bases and J 1 base; bases outside gene matches: 3. This CDR3 contains 14 residues. Germline assignment: CDR1 MNHEY and CDR2 SMNVEV (reference sequence).

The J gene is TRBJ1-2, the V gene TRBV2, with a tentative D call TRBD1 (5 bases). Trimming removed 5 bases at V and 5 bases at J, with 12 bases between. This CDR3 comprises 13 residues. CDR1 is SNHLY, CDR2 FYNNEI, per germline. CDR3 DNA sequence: TGTGCCAGCAGTTTCGACGGGGGATATGGCTACACCTTC. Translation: CASSFDGGYGYTF.

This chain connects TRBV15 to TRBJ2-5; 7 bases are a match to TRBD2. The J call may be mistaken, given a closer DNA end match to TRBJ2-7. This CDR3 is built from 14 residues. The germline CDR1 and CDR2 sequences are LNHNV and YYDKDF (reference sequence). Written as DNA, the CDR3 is TGTGCCACCAGCAGAGAGGGGGGGACCTACGAGCAGTACTTC. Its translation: CATSREGGTYEQYF.

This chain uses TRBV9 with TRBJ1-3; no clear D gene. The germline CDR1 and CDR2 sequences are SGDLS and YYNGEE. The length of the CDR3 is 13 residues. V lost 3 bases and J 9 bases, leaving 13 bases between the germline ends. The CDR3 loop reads CASSEGVTSTIYF. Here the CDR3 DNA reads TGTGCCAGCAGCGAGGGAGTCACCTCCACCATATATTTT.

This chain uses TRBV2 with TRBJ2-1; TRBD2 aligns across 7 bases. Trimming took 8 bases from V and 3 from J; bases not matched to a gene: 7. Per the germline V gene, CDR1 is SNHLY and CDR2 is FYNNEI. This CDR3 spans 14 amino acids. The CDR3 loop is CASSASGNYNEQFF. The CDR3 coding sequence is TGTGCCAGCTCGGCCAGCGGGAACTACAATGAGCAGTTCTTC. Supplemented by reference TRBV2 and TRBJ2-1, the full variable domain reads EPEVTQTPSHQVTQMGQEVILRCVPISNHLYFYWYRQILGQKVEFLVSFYNNEISEKSEIFDDQFSVERPDGSNFTLKIRSTKLEDSAMYFCASSASGNYNEQFFGPGTRLTVL.

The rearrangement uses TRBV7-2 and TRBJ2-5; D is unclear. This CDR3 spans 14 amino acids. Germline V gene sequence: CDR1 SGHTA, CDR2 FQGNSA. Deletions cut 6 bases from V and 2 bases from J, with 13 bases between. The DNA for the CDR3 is TGTGCCAGCAGTACCCGGTTCGGGCAAGAGACCCAGTACTTC. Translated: CASSTRFGQETQYF.

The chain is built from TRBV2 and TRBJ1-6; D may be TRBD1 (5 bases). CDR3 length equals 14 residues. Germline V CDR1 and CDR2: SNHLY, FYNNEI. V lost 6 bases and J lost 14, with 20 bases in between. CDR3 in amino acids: CASSQTAQIKALHF. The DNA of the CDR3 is TGTGCCAGCAGCCAGACAGCCCAGATCAAGGCCCTCCACTTT. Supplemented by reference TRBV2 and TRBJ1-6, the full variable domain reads EPEVTQTPSHQVTQMGQEVILRCVPISNHLYFYWYRQILGQKVEFLVSFYNNEISEKSEIFDDQFSVERPDGSNFTLKIRSTKLEDSAMYFCASSQTAQIKALHFGNGTRLTVT.

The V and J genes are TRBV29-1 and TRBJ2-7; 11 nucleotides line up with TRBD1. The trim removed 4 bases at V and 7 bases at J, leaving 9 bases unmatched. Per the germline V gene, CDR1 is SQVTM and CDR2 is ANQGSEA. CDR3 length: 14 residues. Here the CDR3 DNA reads TGCAGCGTTGTCGGGGGACAGGGGGTCGATGAGCAGTACTTC. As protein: CSVVGGQGVDEQYF.

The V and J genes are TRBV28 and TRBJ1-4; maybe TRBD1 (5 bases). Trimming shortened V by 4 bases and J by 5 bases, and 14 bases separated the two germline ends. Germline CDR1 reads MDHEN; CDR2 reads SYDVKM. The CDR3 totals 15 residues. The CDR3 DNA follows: TGTGCCAGCAGTTCCCCGGCGGGGCGAAATGAAAAACTGTTTTTT. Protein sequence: CASSSPAGRNEKLFF. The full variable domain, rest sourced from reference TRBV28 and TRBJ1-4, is DVKVTQSSRYLVKRTGEKVFLECVQDMDHENMFWYRQDPGLGLRLIYFSYDVKMKEKGDIPEGYSVSREKKERFSLILESASTNQTSMYLCASSSPAGRNEKLFFGSGTQLSVL.

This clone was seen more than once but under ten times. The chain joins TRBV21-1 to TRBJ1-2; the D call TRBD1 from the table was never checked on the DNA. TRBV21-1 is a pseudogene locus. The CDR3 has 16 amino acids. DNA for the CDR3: TGTGCCAGCAGCACGCGTGGCCAGGGGGGTCTCTATGGCTACACCTTC. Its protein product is CASSTRGQGGLYGYTF.